The present entry profiles one T cell receptor (beta chain) with its context. Data came from immunoSEQ multiplex PCR; TCRdb stores just in-frame clones and leaves some out. The sample includes 100,000 or so clones, roughly 90% of them seen just once. The donors formed part of the roughly 120-subject validation cohort, distinct from the approximately 640-subject first cohort. This record comes from a study of cytomegalovirus exposure and HLA in healthy donors. Per germline, CDR1 SGHAT and CDR2 FQDESV (reference sequence). This CDR3 is 15 amino acids long. V shed 6 bases and J shed 1 base, with 13 bases lying between them.

The sequencing input was PBMCs. The clonotype originates from a man between 18 and 35 years old in good health and CMV-seropositive. This chain links TRBV11-1 with TRBJ2-1; maybe TRBD2 (6 bases). CDR3 loop: CASSSSGVSYNEQFF. The CDR3 DNA sequence: TGTGCCAGCAGTTCGTCGGGAGTTTCCTACAATGAGCAGTTCTTC.